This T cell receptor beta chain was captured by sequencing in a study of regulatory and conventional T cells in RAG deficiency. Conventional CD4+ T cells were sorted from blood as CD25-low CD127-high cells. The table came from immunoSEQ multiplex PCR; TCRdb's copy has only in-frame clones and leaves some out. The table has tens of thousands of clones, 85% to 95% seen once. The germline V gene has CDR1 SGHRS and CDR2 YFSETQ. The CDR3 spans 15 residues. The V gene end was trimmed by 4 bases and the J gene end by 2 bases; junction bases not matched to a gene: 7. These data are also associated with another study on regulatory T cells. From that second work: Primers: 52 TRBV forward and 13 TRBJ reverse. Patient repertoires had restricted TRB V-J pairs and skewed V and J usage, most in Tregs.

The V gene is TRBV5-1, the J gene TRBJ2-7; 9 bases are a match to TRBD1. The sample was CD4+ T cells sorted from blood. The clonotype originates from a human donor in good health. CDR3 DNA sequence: TGCGCCAGCAGCCGGGCCGGACAGGGGACCTACGAGCAGTACTTC. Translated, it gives CASSRAGQGTYEQYF.